This TCR beta chain was observed in a study of glioma-infiltrating T cells (TCRdb year 2016). The study in broad terms: Glioma tissue, non-neoplastic brain tissue and matched peripheral blood mononuclear cells were used as sources from which TCR alpha- and beta-chain repertoires were sequenced. To measure divergence between tissue and blood T-cell populations, each tissue-infiltrating repertoire was compared with the peripheral blood repertoire of the same patient. Three low-grade glioma patients, several primary glioblastoma patients, and three non-glioma patients who contributed non-neoplastic brain tissue made up the paired cohort. What the authors observed across the whole study: Tissue and blood shared very few CDR3 sequences, a result attributed to high CDR3 diversity and limited sampling. VJ-independent divergence between tissue and blood was below expectation in non-neoplastic patients but above expectation in all gliomas, especially low-grade gliomas. Small numbers underpinned the group comparisons: 7 to 9 glioblastoma patients, three low-grade glioma patients and three non-neoplastic patients.

This clonotype was observed many times. Its target antigen remains unknown. No base-level quality is on record; no much larger clone is a single base apart. TCR alpha and beta CDR3 regions were amplified with the iRepertoire nested amplicon-rescue multiplex PCR (arm-PCR) platform from RNA. One-step reverse transcription and amplification used roughly 100-450 ng of tissue mRNA or PBMC total RNA as input. After bead purification, a secondary multiplex PCR added Illumina adapters, and libraries were gel-purified between 200 and 400 bp. Demultiplexing relied on internal 6-nucleotide barcodes carried by the libraries. The libraries were sequenced on an Illumina MiSeq using 2x220 or 2x250 nucleotide paired-end reads. Processing in the source paper ran as follows. Paired reads were merged using FLASH 1.2.11 and aligned with BWA-MEM to the GRCh37 human genome, and TRA and TRB reads were then extracted. For V and J assignment, an IMGT-derived reference of cassette sequences and CDR3 motifs that included pseudogenes was used. Three-frame translation of reads was performed, and productive CDR3s were defined as those with a C...FGXG motif and no stop codons. Unique combinations of V-J cassette pair and CDR3 amino acid sequence were defined as clonotypes. Filtering of reads was based on Hamming distance, with the threshold set by the sequence error rate of each sample in mapped regions. Through fastp at Q25 and MiXCR, TCRdb rebuilt clones from the public reads, retaining in-frame beta chains. Each entry is one CDR3 protein sequence, shown with its most common DNA and genes. The V and J calls and clone size come from TCRdb's table, not from the authors' own analysis. Here the sample has about 200,000 distinct CDR3 sequences; roughly a third occur a single time. Roughly 21% of the sample comes from the top ten.

The germline ends are 11 bases apart after V is trimmed by 6 bases and J by 6 bases. The CDR3, from cysteine to phenylalanine, totals 12 residues. Of all the DNA, just the CDR3 is kept, 36 bases in frame from base 1. The sample comprised glioma tissue, nonneoplastic brain tissue, or PBMCs (not recorded which). The V and J genes are TRBV12-3 or TRBV12-4 and TRBJ2-5; confidence is insufficient to name the D gene. This TCR was sampled from a human donor with low-grade glioma or glioblastoma, undergoing nonglioma brain surgery, or in good health (not recorded which). The sequenced DNA is TGTGCCAGCAGCCTCGGCCCCCAGACCCAGTACTTC. Its protein product is CASSLGPQTQYF.